The clone carrying this TCR beta chain has more than one count but fewer than ten. This entry belongs to a study of PD-1 blockade in classical Hodgkin lymphoma. The data were produced by immunoSEQ multiplex PCR, yet TCRdb's version contains in-frame clones alone and is incomplete. Of approximately 6,400 clones in the sample, less than 80% were seen once. Every patient relapsed after autologous stem cell transplantation, and brentuximab vedotin exposure varied. The CDR3 has 15 residues. The germline V gene has CDR1 SGHVS and CDR2 FNYEAQ. Trimming cost V 1 base and J 4 bases; bases outside gene matches: 7.

The sequence was collected from a human donor with classical Hodgkin lymphoma. The specimen was peripheral blood mononuclear cells (PBMCs), collected before the second cycle of nivolumab. This chain uses TRBV7-6 with TRBJ2-7; 7 positions agree with TRBD2. The CDR3 protein is CASSLGGGGRYEQYF. CDR3 nucleotides: TGTGCCAGCAGCTTAGGGGGCGGGGGACGGTACGAGCAGTACTTC.